This T cell receptor beta chain was recorded in a study of cytomegalovirus exposure and HLA in healthy donors. Trimming shortened V by 2 bases and J by 4 bases, and 10 bases separated the two germline ends. This CDR3 comprises 14 residues. The germline V gene has CDR1 SGHTA and CDR2 FQGNSA. Study conclusions and caveats: Further analysis, carried out later, found HLA-associated TCR beta chains more clonally expanded than equally common other chains. The Asian-associated ancestry cluster reportedly had fewer N-insertions than the approximately 610-donor mean in a later analysis. TCR beta sequences numbering roughly 16,000 were associated with HLA alleles at 0.05 false discovery rate in a later analysis. In all likelihood, a cluster of highly shared sequence variants was a sequencing artifact.

Note on this clone: Its antigen is unidentified.

Primers included in the PCR were 60 Vbeta and 13 Jbeta primers. The data were produced by immunoSEQ multiplex PCR, yet TCRdb's version contains in-frame clones alone and is incomplete. Its table records more than 50,000 clones. The V and J genes are TRBV7-2 and TRBJ2-3, with D maybe TRBD1 (5 bases). The sequenced material came from PBMCs. This receptor was obtained from a man between 45 and 60 years old in good health and CMV-seropositive. CDR3 nucleotides: TGTGCCAGCAGCTTACAGGGTATGGCAGATACGCAGTATTTT. Protein: CASSLQGMADTQYF.